This is a list of T cell receptor beta chains from one sample in a study of T cells in Graves' hyperthyroidism and ophthalmopathy. MiXCR, run by TCRdb on the multiplex PCR reads, gives a single entry per CDR3 protein. The sample carries fewer than 650,000 distinct CDR3 sequences, 46% recorded once. Sequencing was carried out using peripheral blood or thyroid tissue (not recorded which). Every receptor here comes from an adult woman with Graves' disease, either hyperthyroidism or ophthalmopathy (not recorded which). CDR3s include the opening cysteine and the closing phenylalanine or tryptophan. D genes are given only for firm matches. For some rows the clone size is stated as once, few or many, or as a class when expanded; others skip it.

>TRBV28|TRBJ1-5|-|few
CASSLRGPQHF
TGTGCCAGCAGTTTACGGGGGCCCCAGCATTTT
>TRBV10-3|TRBJ2-5|-|few
CAISGRGQETQYF
TGTGCCATCAGTGGCAGGGGACAAGAGACCCAGTACTTC
>TRBV15|TRBJ2-6|-|-
CATSRDLWISGANVLTF
TGTGCCACCAGCAGAGATTTGTGGATCTCTGGGGCCAACGTCCTGACTTTC
>TRBV7-9|TRBJ1-6|TRBD1|-
CASSPGQFYNSPLHF
TGTGCCAGCAGCCCGGGACAGTTCTATAATTCACCCCTCCACTTT
>TRBV25-1|TRBJ1-1|-|-
CASSDYSRTGRAEAFF
TGTGCCAGCAGTGACTACTCCCGAACAGGACGGGCTGAAGCTTTCTTT
>TRBV5-1|TRBJ2-5|TRBD1|few
CASQTGDQETQYF
TGCGCCAGCCAGACAGGGGACCAAGAGACCCAGTACTTC
>TRBV14|TRBJ2-6|-|-
CASSQAAGVNVLTF
TGTGCCAGCAGCCAAGCAGCAGGGGTCAACGTCCTGACTTTC
>TRBV7-9|TRBJ2-7|-|-
CASSHTGRRIYEQYF
TGTGCCAGCAGCCACACAGGACGGAGAATCTACGAGCAGTACTTC
>TRBV24-1|TRBJ2-2|-|many
CATSGRPHTGELFF
TGTGCCACCAGCGGACGCCCCCACACCGGGGAGCTGTTTTTT
>TRBV7-2|TRBJ2-2|TRBD1|many
CASRSGTGITGELFF
TGTGCCAGCAGATCCGGGACAGGGATCACCGGGGAGCTGTTTTTT
>TRBV29-1|TRBJ2-5|-|-
CRVEPQETQYF
TGCAGAGTTGAACCTCAAGAGACCCAGTACTTC
>TRBV11-2|TRBJ1-6|TRBD1|-
CASSLDRDQSPLHF
TGTGCCAGCAGCTTGGACAGGGACCAATCACCCCTCCACTTT
>TRBV2|TRBJ2-6|-|once
CASSLQWDEYSGANVLTF
TGTGCCAGCAGTTTACAGTGGGACGAATACTCTGGGGCCAACGTCCTGACTTTC
>TRBV5-1|TRBJ2-5|TRBD1|-
CASSWTGDVQETQYF
TGCGCCAGCAGCTGGACAGGGGACGTCCAAGAGACCCAGTACTTC
>TRBV20-1|TRBJ2-2|-|few
CSAREFRISTGELFF
TGCAGTGCTAGAGAGTTCCGCATTTCCACCGGGGAGCTGTTTTTT
>TRBV29-1|TRBJ1-1|-|-
CSAPGANTEAFF
TGCAGCGCCCCGGGGGCCAACACTGAAGCTTTCTTT
>TRBV7-2|TRBJ2-7|TRBD2|few
CASSPTSGRTVENF
TGTGCCAGCAGCCCTACTAGCGGGAGGACGGTAGAGAACTTC
>TRBV10-3|TRBJ1-5|-|few
CAISYRGNQPQHF
TGTGCCATCAGTTACCGGGGGAATCAGCCCCAGCATTTT
>TRBV20-1|TRBJ2-5|-|many
CSAKAGGDQETQYF
TGCAGTGCCAAAGCTGGGGGAGACCAAGAGACCCAGTACTTC
>TRBV20-1|TRBJ2-2|-|many
CSAWGRVVGELFF
TGCAGTGCCTGGGGCAGGGTCGTCGGGGAGCTGTTTTTT
>TRBV19|TRBJ2-6|-|-
CASSMNQVSGANVLTF
TGTGCCAGTAGTATGAATCAGGTCTCTGGGGCCAACGTCCTGACTTTC
>TRBV14|TRBJ1-2|-|few
CASSLGGLLVGYGYTF
TGTGCCAGCAGCCTCGGAGGGTTGTTGGTGGGGTATGGCTACACCTTC
>TRBV20-1|TRBJ1-2|TRBD1|-
CSARDQGGSGYTF
TGCAGTGCTAGAGATCAGGGGGGATCGGGCTACACCTTC
>TRBV10-3|TRBJ1-3|-|-
CAISLYGDRNTIYF
TGTGCCATCAGTCTCTACGGGGACAGAAACACCATATATTTT
>TRBV20-1|TRBJ1-1|-|many
CSARVPGERSTEAFF
TGCAGTGCTAGAGTTCCCGGGGAACGAAGCACTGAAGCTTTCTTT
>TRBV28|TRBJ2-5|TRBD1|-
CASSLYDRDETQYF
TGTGCCAGCAGTTTATACGACAGGGATGAGACCCAGTACTTC
>TRBV19|TRBJ1-1|-|many
CASSSGLAAFF
TGTGCCAGTAGTTCAGGTTTGGCGGCTTTCTTT
>TRBV2|TRBJ2-7|-|many
CASSVQGYEQYF
TGTGCCAGCAGTGTACAGGGCTACGAGCAGTACTTC
>TRBV4-1|TRBJ1-1|-|-
CASSQEGGGLDEAFF
TGCGCCAGCAGCCAAGAAGGAGGGGGTTTGGATGAAGCTTTCTTT
>TRBV7-2|TRBJ1-4|TRBD1|few
CASSPSQGGGEKLFF
TGTGCCAGCAGTCCCTCTCAGGGGGGCGGTGAAAAACTGTTTTTT
>TRBV19|TRBJ1-1|-|-
CASSMGDMNTEAFF
TGTGCCAGTAGTATGGGGGATATGAACACTGAAGCTTTCTTT
>TRBV28|TRBJ1-2|-|-
CASRLRGGPRLLF
TGTGCCAGCAGATTGAGGGGCGGTCCTAGGCTCCTCTTC
>TRBV7-9|TRBJ1-1|-|-
CASSEVDEAFF
TGTGCCAGCAGTGAAGTAGACGAAGCTTTCTTT
>TRBV10-3|TRBJ1-6|TRBD1|-
CAISELGQDNSPLHF
TGTGCCATCAGTGAGTTGGGACAGGATAATTCACCCCTCCACTTT
>TRBV15|TRBJ2-7|-|-
CATSRESASYEQYF
TGTGCCACCAGCAGAGAGTCAGCGTCCTACGAGCAGTACTTC
>TRBV5-1|TRBJ1-5|TRBD1|-
CASSRTGNDQPQHF
TGCGCCAGTTCAAGGACAGGAAACGATCAGCCCCAGCATTTT
>TRBV29-1|TRBJ1-2|-|-
CSVERQLYGYTF
TGCAGCGTTGAACGGCAGCTCTATGGCTACACCTTC
>TRBV15|TRBJ2-7|-|few
CATSGSGQDYSYEQYF
TGTGCCACCAGCGGGAGTGGACAGGACTATTCCTACGAGCAGTACTTC
>TRBV10-3|TRBJ2-7|TRBD2|-
CASLGRGYEQYF
TGTGCTAGTCTCGGGAGGGGATACGAGCAGTACTTC
>TRBV7-2|TRBJ1-4|-|few
CASSLRGGEKLFF
TGTGCCAGCAGCTTGAGGGGAGGCGAAAAACTGTTTTTT
>TRBV3-1|TRBJ2-5|TRBD2|few
CASSQAASGGGTETQYF
TGTGCCAGCAGCCAAGCCGCCTCGGGGGGAGGTACGGAGACCCAGTACTTC
>TRBV2|TRBJ2-1|-|few
CASSDPPIANEQFF
TGTGCCAGCAGTGATCCGCCTATAGCCAATGAGCAGTTCTTC
>TRBV7-2|TRBJ1-6|-|-
CASSLGAGNSPLHF
TGTGCCAGCAGCTTAGGGGCGGGGAATTCACCCCTCCACTTT
>TRBV7-9|TRBJ1-2|-|many
CASSPPQGGYTF
TGTGCCAGCAGCCCTCCTCAGGGTGGCTACACCTTC
>TRBV20-1|TRBJ2-7|TRBD2|many
CSAPIAGVHEQYF
TGCAGTGCTCCTATAGCGGGAGTCCACGAGCAGTACTTC
>TRBV5-6|TRBJ1-5|-|many
CASSPGGSINQPQHF
TGTGCCAGCAGCCCGGGGGGCAGTATCAATCAGCCCCAGCATTTT
>TRBV14|TRBJ1-4|TRBD1|-
CASSLTRTGCTEKLFF
TGTGCCAGCAGCCTTACCCGGACAGGATGTACTGAAAAACTGTTTTTT
>TRBV29-1|TRBJ1-1|-|-
CSVDTTAGRAEAFF
TGCAGCGTTGACACCACTGCCGGACGGGCTGAAGCTTTCTTT
>TRBV6-2/TRBV6-3|TRBJ1-6|-|few
CATSRDRGLNSPLHF
TGTGCCACCAGCAGAGATCGGGGTCTTAATTCACCCCTCCACTTT
>TRBV7-9|TRBJ1-3|-|-
CASSFRASGETIYF
TGTGCCAGCAGCTTTAGGGCGTCGGGAGAGACCATATATTTT
>TRBV20-1|TRBJ1-1|-|few
CSARPIGPVNTEAFF
TGCAGTGCTAGGCCTATAGGGCCGGTGAACACTGAAGCTTTCTTT
>TRBV5-4|TRBJ2-5|TRBD2|many
CASSGPSGQETQYF
TGTGCCAGCAGCGGTCCTAGCGGACAAGAGACCCAGTACTTC
>TRBV24-1|TRBJ1-5|-|many
CATGDMPQHF
TGTGCCACCGGAGATATGCCCCAGCATTTT
>TRBV11-2|TRBJ2-6|-|-
CASSLGGSAGANVLTF
TGTGCCAGCAGCTTAGGCGGGTCAGCTGGGGCCAACGTCCTGACTTTC
>TRBV2|TRBJ1-5|TRBD1|-
CASSGDRAREDQPQHF
TGTGCCAGCAGTGGGGACAGGGCCCGGGAGGATCAGCCCCAGCATTTT
>TRBV20-1|TRBJ2-6|-|many
CSGRPLSSGANVLTF
TGCAGTGGCAGACCCTTAAGCTCTGGGGCCAACGTCCTGACTTTC
>TRBV20-1|TRBJ1-4|-|-
CSARQGSLSEKLFF
TGCAGTGCTAGGCAGGGATCCCTATCAGAAAAACTGTTTTTT
>TRBV7-9|TRBJ1-1|-|many
CASSLYSRGTEAFF
TGTGCCAGCAGCTTATATTCCCGGGGCACTGAAGCTTTCTTT